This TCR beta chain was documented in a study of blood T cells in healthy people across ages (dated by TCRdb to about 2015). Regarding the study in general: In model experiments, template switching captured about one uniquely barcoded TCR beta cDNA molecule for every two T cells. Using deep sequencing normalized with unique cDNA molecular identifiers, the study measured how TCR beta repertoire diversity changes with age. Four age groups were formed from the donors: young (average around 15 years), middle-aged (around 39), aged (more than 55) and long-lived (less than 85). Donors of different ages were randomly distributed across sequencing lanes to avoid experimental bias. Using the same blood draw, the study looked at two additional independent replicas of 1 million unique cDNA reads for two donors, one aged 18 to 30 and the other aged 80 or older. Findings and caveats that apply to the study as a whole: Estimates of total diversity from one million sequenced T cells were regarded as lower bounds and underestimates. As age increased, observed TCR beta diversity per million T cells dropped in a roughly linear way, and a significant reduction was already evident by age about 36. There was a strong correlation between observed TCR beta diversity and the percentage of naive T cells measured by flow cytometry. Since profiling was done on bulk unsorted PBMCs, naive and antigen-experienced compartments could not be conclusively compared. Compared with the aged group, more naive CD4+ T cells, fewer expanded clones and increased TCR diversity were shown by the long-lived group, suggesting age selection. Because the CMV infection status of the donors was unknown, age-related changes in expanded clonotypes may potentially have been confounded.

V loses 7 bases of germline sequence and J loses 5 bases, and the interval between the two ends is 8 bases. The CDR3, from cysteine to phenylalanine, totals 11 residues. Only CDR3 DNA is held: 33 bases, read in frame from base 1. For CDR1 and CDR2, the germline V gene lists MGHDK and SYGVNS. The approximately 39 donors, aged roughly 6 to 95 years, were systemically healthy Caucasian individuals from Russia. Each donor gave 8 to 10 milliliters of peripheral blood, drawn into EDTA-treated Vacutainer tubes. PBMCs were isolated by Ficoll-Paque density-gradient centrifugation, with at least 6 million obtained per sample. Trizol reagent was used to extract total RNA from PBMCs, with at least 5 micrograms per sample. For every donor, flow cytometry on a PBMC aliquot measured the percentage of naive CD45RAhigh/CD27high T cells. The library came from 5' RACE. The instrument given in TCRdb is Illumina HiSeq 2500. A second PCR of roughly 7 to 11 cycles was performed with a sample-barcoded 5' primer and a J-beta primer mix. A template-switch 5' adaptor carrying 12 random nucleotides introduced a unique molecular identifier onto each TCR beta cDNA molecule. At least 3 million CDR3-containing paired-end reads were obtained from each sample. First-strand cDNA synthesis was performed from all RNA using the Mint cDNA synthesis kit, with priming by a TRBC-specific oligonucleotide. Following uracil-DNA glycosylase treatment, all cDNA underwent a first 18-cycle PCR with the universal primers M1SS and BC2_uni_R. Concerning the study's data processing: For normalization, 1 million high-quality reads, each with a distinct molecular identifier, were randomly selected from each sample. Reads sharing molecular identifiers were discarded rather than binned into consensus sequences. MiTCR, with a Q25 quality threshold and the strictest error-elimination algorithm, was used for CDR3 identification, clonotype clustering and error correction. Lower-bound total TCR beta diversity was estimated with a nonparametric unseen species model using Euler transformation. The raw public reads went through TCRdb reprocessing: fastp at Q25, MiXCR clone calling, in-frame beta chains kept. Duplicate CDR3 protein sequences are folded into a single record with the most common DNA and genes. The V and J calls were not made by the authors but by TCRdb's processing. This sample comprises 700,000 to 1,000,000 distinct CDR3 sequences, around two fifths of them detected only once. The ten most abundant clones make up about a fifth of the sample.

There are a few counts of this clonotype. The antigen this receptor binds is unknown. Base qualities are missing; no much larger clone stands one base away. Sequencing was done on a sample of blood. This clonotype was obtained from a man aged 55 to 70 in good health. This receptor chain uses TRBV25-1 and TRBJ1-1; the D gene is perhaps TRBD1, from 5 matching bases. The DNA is TGTGCCAGCACGGGGGAGACTGAAGCTTTCTTT. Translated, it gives CASTGETEAFF.